This T cell receptor beta chain was identified in a study of somatic mutations in cytotoxic T cells in rheumatoid arthritis. Overall study findings and caveats: CD8+ clonality rose with age in rheumatoid arthritis patients, unlike in healthy controls.

The CDR3 is made up of 12 amino acids. V lost 4 bases and J lost 7; bases outside the gene matches: 4. The germline V gene encodes CDR1 MNHEY and CDR2 SVGAGI. Remarks on this clone: The antigen is undetermined.

Measured with immunoSEQ multiplex PCR; TCRdb has only the in-frame clones, and not every one. The sample has some 10,000 clones, roughly 80% seen once; the top ten hold about 20%. The sample was CD8+ T cells sorted from blood. This chain links TRBV6-5 with TRBJ2-7; 7 bases fit TRBD2. The sequence came from a man between 45 and 60 years old in good health. The CDR3 loop reads CASSWSGGEQYF. CDR3 DNA: TGTGCCAGCAGTTGGTCGGGGGGAGAGCAGTACTTC.